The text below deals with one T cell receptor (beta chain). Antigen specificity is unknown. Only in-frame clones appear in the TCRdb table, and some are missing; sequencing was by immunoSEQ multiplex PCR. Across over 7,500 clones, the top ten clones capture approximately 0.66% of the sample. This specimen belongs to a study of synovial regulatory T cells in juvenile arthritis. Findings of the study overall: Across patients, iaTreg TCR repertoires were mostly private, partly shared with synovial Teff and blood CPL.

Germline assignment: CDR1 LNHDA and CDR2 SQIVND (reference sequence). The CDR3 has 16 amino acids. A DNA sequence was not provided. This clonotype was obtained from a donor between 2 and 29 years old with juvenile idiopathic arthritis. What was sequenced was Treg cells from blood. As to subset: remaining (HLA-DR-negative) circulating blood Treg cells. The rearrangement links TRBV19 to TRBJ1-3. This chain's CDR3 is CASSPIRGTSGNTIYF.